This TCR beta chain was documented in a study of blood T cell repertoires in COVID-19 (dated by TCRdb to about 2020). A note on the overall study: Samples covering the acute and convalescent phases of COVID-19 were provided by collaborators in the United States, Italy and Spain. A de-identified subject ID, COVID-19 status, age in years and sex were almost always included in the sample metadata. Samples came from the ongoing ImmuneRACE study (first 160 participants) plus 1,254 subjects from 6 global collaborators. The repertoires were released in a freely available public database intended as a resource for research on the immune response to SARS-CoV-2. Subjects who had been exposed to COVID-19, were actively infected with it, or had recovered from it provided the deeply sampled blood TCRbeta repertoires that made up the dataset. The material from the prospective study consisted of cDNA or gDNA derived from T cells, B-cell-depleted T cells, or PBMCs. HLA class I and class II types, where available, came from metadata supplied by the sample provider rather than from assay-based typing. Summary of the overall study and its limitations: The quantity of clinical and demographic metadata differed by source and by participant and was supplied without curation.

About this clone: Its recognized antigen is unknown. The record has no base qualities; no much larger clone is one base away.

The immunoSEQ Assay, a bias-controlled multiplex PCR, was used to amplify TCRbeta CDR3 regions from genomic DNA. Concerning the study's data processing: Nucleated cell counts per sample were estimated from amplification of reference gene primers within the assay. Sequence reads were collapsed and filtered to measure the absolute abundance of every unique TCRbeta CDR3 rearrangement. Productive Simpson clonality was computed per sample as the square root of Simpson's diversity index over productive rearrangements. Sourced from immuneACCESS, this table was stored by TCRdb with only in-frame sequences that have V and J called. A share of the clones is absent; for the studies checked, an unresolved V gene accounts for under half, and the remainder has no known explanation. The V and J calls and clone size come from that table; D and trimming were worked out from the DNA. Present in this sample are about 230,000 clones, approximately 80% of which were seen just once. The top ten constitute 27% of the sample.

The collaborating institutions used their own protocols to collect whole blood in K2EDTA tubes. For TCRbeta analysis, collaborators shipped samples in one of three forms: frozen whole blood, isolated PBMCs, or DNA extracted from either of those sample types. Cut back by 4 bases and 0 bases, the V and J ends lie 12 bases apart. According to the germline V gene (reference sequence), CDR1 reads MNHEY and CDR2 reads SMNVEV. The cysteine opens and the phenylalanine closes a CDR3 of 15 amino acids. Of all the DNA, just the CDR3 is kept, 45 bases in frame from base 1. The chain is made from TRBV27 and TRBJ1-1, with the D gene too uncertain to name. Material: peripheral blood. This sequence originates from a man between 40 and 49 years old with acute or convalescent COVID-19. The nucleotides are TGTGCCAGCAGTTCCGAGAGTCTCATGAACACTGAAGCTTTCTTT. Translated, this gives CASSSESLMNTEAFF.